This T cell receptor (beta chain) is drawn from a study of blood T cell repertoires in COVID-19. Study at large: The United States, Italy and Spain supplied acute and convalescent COVID-19 samples.

In the source study's methods: Reference gene primer amplification gave estimated nucleated cell counts. The assay was immunoSEQ multiplex PCR, and TCRdb's table has in-frame clones only and misses some. V and J calls and clone size follow that table, whereas D and trimming were derived from the DNA. In the table there are 400,000 to 500,000 clones, more than 70% of which are singletons. Germline V lookup: CDR1 LNHDA, CDR2 SQIVND (reference sequence). The V segment lost 7 bases and the J segment 4 bases; nucleotides outside the gene matches: 2. The length of the CDR3 is 13 residues. Participants' own reports of clinical history determined their cohort assignment. Participants classified as exposed had met a COVID-19 case within 2 weeks before study entry.

The chain links TRBV19 to TRBJ2-2, with TRBD1 matching over 8 bases. The sample comprised PBMCs or T cells enriched from blood (not recorded which). The TCR comes from a woman under 30 who had been exposed to COVID-19. As DNA, the CDR3 is TGTGCCAGTATGGACAGGGCCACCGGGGAGCTGTTTTTT. Translation gives CASMDRATGELFF.